Following are 18 T cell receptor beta chains from one sample sequenced in a study of siplizumab effects on memory and regulatory T cells. The protocol was immunoSEQ multiplex PCR, while the TCRdb copy is restricted to in-frame clones and leaves out a portion. The profile shows approximately 60,000 clones, 65% to 80% of them singletons. The sequencing sample was made of memory CD4+ T cells sorted from blood. The receptors were sampled from a human donor in good health.

The genes are TRBV7-9 and TRBJ2-3, with 8 positions matching TRBD1. J lost 0 bases, V lost 5 bases, and 7 bases had no gene match. Germline CDR1 reads SEHNR; CDR2 reads FQNEAQ (reference sequence). The CDR3 is 16 amino acids. The CDR3 here is CASSPGTGFSTDTQYF. CDR3 in DNA: TGTGCCAGCAGCCCCGGGACAGGATTTAGCACAGATACGCAGTATTTT. Looking up the rest from reference TRBV7-9 and TRBJ2-3 gives the full variable domain: DTGVSQNPRHKITKRGQNVTFRCDPISEHNRLYWYRQTLGQGPEFLTYFQNEAQLEKSRLLSDRFSAERPKGSFSTLEIQRTEQGDSAMYLCASSPGTGFSTDTQYFGPGTRLTVL.

This chain connects TRBV27 to TRBJ1-1; maybe TRBD1 (6 bases). Deletions cut 3 bases from V and 5 bases from J, with 10 bases between. The germline CDR1 and CDR2 sequences are MNHEY and SMNVEV (reference sequence). The length of the CDR3 is 13 residues. The chain's CDR3 is CASSLGGRTEAFF. The CDR3 nucleotides read TGTGCCAGCAGTTTGGGGGGGCGGACTGAAGCTTTCTTT.

The rearrangement uses TRBV10-3 and TRBJ1-2; D remains ambiguous. Germline lookup yields CDR1 ENHRY and CDR2 SYGVKD. V lost 4 bases, J lost 4 bases, and 7 bases lay in between. This CDR3 has 12 residues. The CDR3 loop is CAISAGTYGYTF. As DNA, the CDR3 is TGTGCCATCAGTGCAGGCACCTATGGCTACACCTTC.

The V gene is TRBV4-1, the J gene TRBJ2-3; 16 positions match TRBD2. This CDR3 contains 20 residues. Germline V gene lookup returns CDR1 MGHRA and CDR2 YSYEKL. Germline trimming cut 5 bases from V and 2 bases from J; bases unmatched to any gene: 13. CDR3 sequence (DNA): TGCGCCAGCAGCACGCCACCCGGGACTAGCGGGGGGGCCATCACAGATACGCAGTATTTT. The encoded protein is CASSTPPGTSGGAITDTQYF.

V is TRBV12-5 and J is TRBJ2-7, with D possibly matching TRBD2 (6 bases). V shed 5 bases and J shed 2 bases, with 13 bases lying between them. The CDR3 sequence is 14 residues long. The germline V gene has CDR1 LGHNT and CDR2 FRNRAP. Here the CDR3 DNA reads TGTGCTAGTGGTGATAGCGGCGGACCCTACGAGCAGTACTTC. Translation gives CASGDSGGPYEQYF.

The J gene is TRBJ2-7, the V gene TRBV6-5; 10 bases match TRBD2. Germline V gene data show CDR1 as MNHEY and CDR2 as SVGAGI. The CDR3 loop spans 13 amino acids. The junction had 5 bases not matched to a gene; V was cut back by 8 bases and J by 4 bases. The DNA for the CDR3 is TGTGCCAGCTGCCCTAGCGGGGGATACGAGCAGTACTTC. It specifies CASCPSGGYEQYF.

This clone has just a few counts. The gene calls are TRBV7-3 and TRBJ2-1; tentative D call: TRBD1 (6 bases). This CDR3 contains 14 residues. Germline V gene sequence: CDR1 SGHTA, CDR2 FQGTGA. With 0 bases removed from V and 4 bases from J, the gap between germline ends came to 7 bases. The CDR3 loop reads CASSLTQGYNEQFF. The CDR3 DNA follows: TGTGCCAGCAGCTTAACACAGGGTTACAATGAGCAGTTCTTC.

The chain joins TRBV9 to TRBJ1-5; tentatively, D is TRBD1 (6 bases). The CDR3 has 15 amino acids. Trimming stripped 3 bases from V and 0 bases from J, with 10 bases between. From germline, CDR1 is SGDLS and CDR2 YYNGEE. CDR3 amino acids: CASSGWDNSNQPQHF. CDR3 coding DNA: TGTGCCAGCAGCGGATGGGACAATAGCAATCAGCCCCAGCATTTT.

This clone came up a few times. The V gene is TRBV9, the J gene TRBJ1-2; D call uncertain. V was trimmed by 1 base and J by 2 bases, leaving 9 bases between them. Germline-derived CDR1 and CDR2 are SGDLS and YYNGEE. The CDR3 totals 14 residues. The CDR3 region has the DNA TGTGCCAGCAGCGTACTGGGATCGAACTATGGCTACACCTTC. Its translation is CASSVLGSNYGYTF.

This chain uses TRBV30 with TRBJ2-3, with 12 positions matching TRBD2. Per germline, CDR1 GTSNPN and CDR2 SVGIG (reference sequence). Unmatched junction bases numbered 10, after V lost 3 bases and J lost 0 bases. The CDR3 extends over 18 amino acids. The CDR3 region has the DNA TGTGCCTGGAGCTTGACTAGCGGGGGTTCCTCTAGCACAGATACGCAGTATTTT. Translating gives CAWSLTSGGSSSTDTQYF.

The chain combines TRBV28 with TRBJ1-6, with TRBD1 matching 9 bases. The CDR3 length is 16 residues. The germline V gene has CDR1 MDHEN and CDR2 SYDVKM. Trimming removed 8 bases from V and 11 bases from J; junction bases left unmatched: 16. Here the CDR3 DNA reads TGTGCCAGCGGTCTTTCGGGACAGGGACGTTTGGCACCCCTCCACTTT. Translated: CASGLSGQGRLAPLHF.

The chain couples TRBV7-2 to TRBJ2-3; 8 positions match TRBD1. V shed 1 base and J 3 bases; nucleotides not matched to a gene: 6. Looked up from germline, CDR1 is SGHTA and CDR2 is FQGNSA. CDR3 size: 16 residues. In DNA, the CDR3 is TGTGCCAGCAGCTTAGTCGCAGGGGGCGGAACAGATACGCAGTATTTT. It yields the protein CASSLVAGGGTDTQYF. Variable domain in full (rest from reference TRBV7-2 and TRBJ2-3): GAGVSQSPSNKVTEKGKDVELRCDPISGHTALYWYRQSLGQGLEFLIYFQGNSAPDKSGLPSDRFSAERTGGSVSTLTIQRTQQEDSAVYLCASSLVAGGGTDTQYFGPGTRLTVL.

The chain has TRBV7-2 and TRBJ2-5; 8 bases are shared with TRBD1. The CDR3 is made up of 15 amino acids. Germline V CDR1 and CDR2: SGHTA, FQGNSA. V gave up 4 bases and J gave up 2 bases; unmatched junction bases: 6. DNA of the CDR3: TGTGCCAGCAGCTCCTACGGGGACAGGCAAGAGACCCAGTACTTC. This codes for CASSSYGDRQETQYF.

Notes on this clone: Additional DNA sequences in this sample encode the identical CDR3. The chain is built from TRBV7-6 and TRBJ2-7; D remains ambiguous. The germline V gene encodes CDR1 SGHVS and CDR2 FNYEAQ. The CDR3 consists of 12 residues. V was clipped by 1 base and J by 6 bases, with 7 bases between them. The CDR3 region is CASSLVDGEQYF. DNA of the CDR3: TGTGCCAGCAGCTTAGTCGATGGCGAGCAGTACTTC.

This chain connects TRBV4-2 to TRBJ2-3, with 15 bases identical to TRBD2. Germline V CDR1 and CDR2: LGHNA, YNFKEQ. Trimming removed 1 base from V and 5 bases from J; junction bases left unmatched: 10. This CDR3 is 19 amino acids long. The CDR3 sequence is CASSQVSGLAGGRRDTQYF. CDR3 nucleotides: TGTGCCAGCAGCCAAGTCTCTGGACTAGCGGGGGGGCGTAGAGATACGCAGTATTTT.

The CDR3 protein is CASSAERTQYF. The CDR3, as DNA: TGTGCCAGCAGCGCGGAGAGGACCCAGTACTTC. The gene calls are TRBV2 and TRBJ2-5; D gene unclear. There are 11 residues in the CDR3. Trimming took 6 bases from V and 7 from J, leaving 9 bases between them. Per germline, CDR1 SNHLY and CDR2 FYNNEI.

This chain uses TRBV11-2 with TRBJ2-3; 8 bases are shared with TRBD1. There are 16 residues in the CDR3. CDR1 SGHAT and CDR2 FQNNGV come from the germline V gene. Trimming removed 3 bases from V and 3 bases from J; junction bases left unmatched: 8. DNA of the CDR3: TGTGCCAGCAGCTTGGGGGGCAGGGGGCGTACAGATACGCAGTATTTT. As protein: CASSLGGRGRTDTQYF. Based on the CDR3 plus reference TRBV11-2 and TRBJ2-3, the full variable domain is EAGVAQSPRYKIIEKRQSVAFWCNPISGHATLYWYQQILGQGPKLLIQFQNNGVVDDSQLPKDRFSAERLKGVDSTLKIQPAKLEDSAVYLCASSLGGRGRTDTQYFGPGTRLTVL.

The J gene is TRBJ1-2, the V gene TRBV5-1, with 8 bases fitting TRBD1. Per germline, CDR1 SGHRS and CDR2 YFSETQ. V dropped 0 bases and J dropped 4; count of bases not matched to a gene: 5. This CDR3 has 15 residues. CDR3 loop: CASSLGGQATYGYTF. For the CDR3, the DNA is TGCGCCAGCAGCTTGGGGGGACAGGCGACCTATGGCTACACCTTC.